This TCR beta chain is drawn from a study of cytomegalovirus exposure and HLA in healthy donors. It was with 60 Vbeta and 13 Jbeta primers that the PCR ran. Measured with immunoSEQ multiplex PCR; TCRdb has only the in-frame clones, and not every one. The table includes roughly 100,000 clones, roughly 85% detected once. The germline CDR1 and CDR2 sequences are SGHNT and YYREEE (reference sequence). The CDR3 is 16 residues long. Trimming took 1 base from V and 6 from J, leaving 20 bases between them. Sample: PBMCs. This rearrangement joins TRBV5-4 to TRBJ2-7, with D perhaps matching TRBD1 (5 bases). This receptor was identified in a man in his forties in good health and CMV-seronegative. As DNA, the CDR3 is TGTGCCAGCAGCTTGCGGCCCGTCCCGGACAATCTCGAGCAGTACTTC. It translates to CASSLRPVPDNLEQYF.